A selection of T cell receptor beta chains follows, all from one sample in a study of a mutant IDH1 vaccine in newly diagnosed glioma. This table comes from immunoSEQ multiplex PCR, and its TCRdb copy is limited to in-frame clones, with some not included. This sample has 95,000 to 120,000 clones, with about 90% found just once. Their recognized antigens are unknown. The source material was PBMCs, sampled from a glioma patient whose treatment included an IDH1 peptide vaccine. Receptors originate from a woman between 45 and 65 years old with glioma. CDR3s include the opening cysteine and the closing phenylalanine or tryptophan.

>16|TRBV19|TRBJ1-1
CASADPRTRINTEAFF
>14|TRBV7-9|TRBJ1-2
CASSPRTGGYGYTF
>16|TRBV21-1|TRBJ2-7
CASNEPPPSGSYEQYF
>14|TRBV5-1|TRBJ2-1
CASSLAAVYNEQFF
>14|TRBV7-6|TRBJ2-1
CASSLVFGGGEQFF
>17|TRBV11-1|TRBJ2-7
CASSLFKVGEADYEQYF
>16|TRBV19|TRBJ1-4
CASSVPRRVTNEKLFF
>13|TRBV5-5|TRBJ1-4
CASTSDLNEKLFF
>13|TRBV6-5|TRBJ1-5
CASRAGGDQPQHF
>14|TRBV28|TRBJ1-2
CASSLQGENYGYTF
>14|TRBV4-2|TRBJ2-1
CASSRRGGTHEQFF
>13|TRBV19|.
CASSIGSSYEQYF
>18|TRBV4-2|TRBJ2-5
CASSQDLLNSGRRQTQYF
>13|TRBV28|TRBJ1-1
CASSRGADTEAFF
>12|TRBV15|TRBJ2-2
CATSRADGELFF
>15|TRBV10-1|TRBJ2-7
CASSEGRGLSYEQYF